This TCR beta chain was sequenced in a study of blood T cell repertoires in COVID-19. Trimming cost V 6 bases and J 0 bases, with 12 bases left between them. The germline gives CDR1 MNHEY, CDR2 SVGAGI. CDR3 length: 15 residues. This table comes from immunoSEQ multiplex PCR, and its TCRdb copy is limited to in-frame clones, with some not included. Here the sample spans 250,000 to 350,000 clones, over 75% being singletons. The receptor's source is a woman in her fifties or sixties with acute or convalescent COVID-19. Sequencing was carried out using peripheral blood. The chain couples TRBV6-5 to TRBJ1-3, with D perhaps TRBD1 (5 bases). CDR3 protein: CASREGLYSGNTIYF. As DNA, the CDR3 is TGTGCCAGCAGGGAGGGACTCTACTCTGGAAACACCATATATTTT.